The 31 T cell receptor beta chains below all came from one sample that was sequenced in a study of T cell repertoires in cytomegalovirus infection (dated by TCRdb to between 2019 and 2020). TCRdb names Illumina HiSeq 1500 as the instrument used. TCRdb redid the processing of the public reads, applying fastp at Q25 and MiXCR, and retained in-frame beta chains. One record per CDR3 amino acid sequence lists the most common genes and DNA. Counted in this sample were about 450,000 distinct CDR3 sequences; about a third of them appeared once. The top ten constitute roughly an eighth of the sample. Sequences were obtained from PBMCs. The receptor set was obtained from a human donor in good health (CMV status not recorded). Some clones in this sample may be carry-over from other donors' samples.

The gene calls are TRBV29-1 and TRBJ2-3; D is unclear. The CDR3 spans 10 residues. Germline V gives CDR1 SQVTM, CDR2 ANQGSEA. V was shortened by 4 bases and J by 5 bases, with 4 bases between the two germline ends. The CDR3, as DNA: TGCAGCGTTGCCGTAGATACGCAGTATTTT. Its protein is CSVAVDTQYF.

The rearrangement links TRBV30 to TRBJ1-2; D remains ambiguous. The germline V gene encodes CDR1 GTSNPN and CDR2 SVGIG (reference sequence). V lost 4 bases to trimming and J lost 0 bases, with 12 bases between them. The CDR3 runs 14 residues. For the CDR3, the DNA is TGTGCCTGGAACGATTACACCGCTAACTATGGCTACACCTTC. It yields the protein CAWNDYTANYGYTF.

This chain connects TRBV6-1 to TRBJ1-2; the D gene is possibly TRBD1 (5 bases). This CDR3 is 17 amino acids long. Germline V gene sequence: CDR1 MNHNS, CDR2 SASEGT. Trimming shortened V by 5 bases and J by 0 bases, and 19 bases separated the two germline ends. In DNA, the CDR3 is TGTGCCAGCAGTCCCGGCAGGGACCTCCAAACTAACTATGGCTACACCTTC. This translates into CASSPGRDLQTNYGYTF.

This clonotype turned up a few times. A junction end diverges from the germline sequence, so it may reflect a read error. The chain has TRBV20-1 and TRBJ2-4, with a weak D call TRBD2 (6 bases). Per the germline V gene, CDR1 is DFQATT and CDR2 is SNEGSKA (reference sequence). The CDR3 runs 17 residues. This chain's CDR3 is CSARDPAAGTPKNIQYF. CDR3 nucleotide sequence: TGCAGTGCTAGAGATCCCGCCGCTGGGACTCCCAAGAACATTCAGTACTTC.

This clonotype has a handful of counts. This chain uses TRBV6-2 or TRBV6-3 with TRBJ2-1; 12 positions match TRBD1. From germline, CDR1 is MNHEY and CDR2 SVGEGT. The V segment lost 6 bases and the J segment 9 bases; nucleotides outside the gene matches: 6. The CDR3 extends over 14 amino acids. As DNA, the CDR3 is TGTGCCAGCAGACGGGACAGGGGGCTGAGTGAGCAGTTCTTC. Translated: CASRRDRGLSEQFF.

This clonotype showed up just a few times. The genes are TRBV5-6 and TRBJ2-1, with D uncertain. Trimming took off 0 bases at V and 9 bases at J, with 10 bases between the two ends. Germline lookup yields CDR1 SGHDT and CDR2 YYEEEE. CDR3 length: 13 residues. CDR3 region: CASSLAADGEQFF. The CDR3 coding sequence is TGTGCCAGCAGCTTGGCGGCTGACGGTGAGCAGTTCTTC. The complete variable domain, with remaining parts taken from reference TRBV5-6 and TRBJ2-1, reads DAGVTQSPTHLIKTRGQQVTLRCSPKSGHDTVSWYQQALGQGPQFIFQYYEEEERQRGNFPDRFSGHQFPNYSSELNVNALLLGDSALYLCASSLAADGEQFFGPGTRLTVL.

Here the CDR3 DNA reads TGTGCCAGCAGTTTAGGCAGGCGGGAAGGGGAGCTGTTTTTT. This encodes CASSLGRREGELFF. This sequence joins TRBV27 and TRBJ2-2; D is possibly TRBD2 (6 bases). CDR1 is MNHEY and CDR2 is SMNVEV in the germline V gene (reference sequence). This CDR3 is 14 amino acids long. V was shortened by 2 bases and J by 8 bases, with 12 bases between the two germline ends.

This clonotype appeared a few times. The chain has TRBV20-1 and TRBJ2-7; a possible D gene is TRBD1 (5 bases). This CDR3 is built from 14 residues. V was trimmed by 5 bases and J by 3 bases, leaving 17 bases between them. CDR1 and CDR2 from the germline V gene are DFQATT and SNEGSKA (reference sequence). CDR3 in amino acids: CSAATGLLGYEQYF. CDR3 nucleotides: TGCAGTGCTGCAACAGGTCTTTTGGGCTACGAGCAGTACTTC.

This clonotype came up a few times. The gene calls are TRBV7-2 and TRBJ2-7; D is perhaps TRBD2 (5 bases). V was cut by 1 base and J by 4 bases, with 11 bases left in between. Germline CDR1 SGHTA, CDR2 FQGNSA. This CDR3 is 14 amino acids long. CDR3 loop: CASSLGPKRYEQYF. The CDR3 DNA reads TGTGCCAGCAGCTTAGGACCAAAGCGGTACGAGCAGTACTTC. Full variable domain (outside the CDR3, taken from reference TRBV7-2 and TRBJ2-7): GAGVSQSPSNKVTEKGKDVELRCDPISGHTALYWYRQSLGQGLEFLIYFQGNSAPDKSGLPSDRFSAERTGGSVSTLTIQRTQQEDSAVYLCASSLGPKRYEQYFGPGTRLTVT.

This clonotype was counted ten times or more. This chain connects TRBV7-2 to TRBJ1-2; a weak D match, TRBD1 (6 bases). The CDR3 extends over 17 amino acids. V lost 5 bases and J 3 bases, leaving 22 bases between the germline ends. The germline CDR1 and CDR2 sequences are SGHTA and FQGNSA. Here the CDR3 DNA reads TGTGCCAGCAGCCCCCAGGGGTTCAGACCCAGGGACTATGGCTACACCTTC. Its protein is CASSPQGFRPRDYGYTF.

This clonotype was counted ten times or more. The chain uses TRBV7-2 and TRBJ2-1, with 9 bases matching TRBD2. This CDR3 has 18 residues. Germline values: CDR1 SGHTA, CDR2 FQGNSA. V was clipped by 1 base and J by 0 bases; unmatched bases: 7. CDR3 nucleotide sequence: TGTGCCAGCAGCTTAGTCTGGCGGGGGGGCTTCTCCTACAATGAGCAGTTCTTC. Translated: CASSLVWRGGFSYNEQFF.

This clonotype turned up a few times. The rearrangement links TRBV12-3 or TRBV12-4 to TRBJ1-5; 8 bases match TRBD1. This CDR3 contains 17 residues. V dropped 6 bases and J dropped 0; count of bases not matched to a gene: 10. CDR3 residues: CASSTGTGLYSNQPQHF. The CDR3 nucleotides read TGTGCCAGCAGCACCGGGACAGGATTATATAGCAATCAGCCCCAGCATTTT.

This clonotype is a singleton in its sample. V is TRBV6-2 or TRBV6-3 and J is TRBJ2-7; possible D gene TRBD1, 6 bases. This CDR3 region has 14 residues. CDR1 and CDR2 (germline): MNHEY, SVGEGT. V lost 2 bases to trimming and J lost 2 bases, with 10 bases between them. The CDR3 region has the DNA TGTGCCAGCAGTTACGGGACATACACCTACGAGCAGTACTTC. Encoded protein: CASSYGTYTYEQYF.

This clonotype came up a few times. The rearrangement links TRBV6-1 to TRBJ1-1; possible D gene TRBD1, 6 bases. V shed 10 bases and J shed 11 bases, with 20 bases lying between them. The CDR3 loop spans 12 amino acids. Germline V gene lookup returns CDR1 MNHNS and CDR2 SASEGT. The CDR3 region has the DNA TGTGCCACTCTCGATCCGGGACATGCGGCTTTCTTT. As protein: CATLDPGHAAFF.

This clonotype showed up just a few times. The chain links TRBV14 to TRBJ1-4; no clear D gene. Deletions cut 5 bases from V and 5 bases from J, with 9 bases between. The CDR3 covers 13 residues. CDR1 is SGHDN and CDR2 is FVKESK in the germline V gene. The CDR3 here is CASSERWNEKLFF. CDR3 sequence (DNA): TGTGCCAGCAGCGAAAGGTGGAATGAAAAACTGTTTTTT.

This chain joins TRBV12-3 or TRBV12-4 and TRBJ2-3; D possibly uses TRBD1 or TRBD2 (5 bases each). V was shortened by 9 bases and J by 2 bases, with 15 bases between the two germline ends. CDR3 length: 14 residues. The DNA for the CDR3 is TGTGCCAGTACGGGACCCCAAAACACAGATACGCAGTATTTT. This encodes CASTGPQNTDTQYF.

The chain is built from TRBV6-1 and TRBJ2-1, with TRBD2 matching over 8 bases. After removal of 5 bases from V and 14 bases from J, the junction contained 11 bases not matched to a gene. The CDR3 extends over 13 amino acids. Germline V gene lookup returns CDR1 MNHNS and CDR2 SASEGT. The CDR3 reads CASSYSGTREKFF. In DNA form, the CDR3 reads TGTGCCAGCAGTTACTCGGGGACTAGAGAGAAGTTCTTC.

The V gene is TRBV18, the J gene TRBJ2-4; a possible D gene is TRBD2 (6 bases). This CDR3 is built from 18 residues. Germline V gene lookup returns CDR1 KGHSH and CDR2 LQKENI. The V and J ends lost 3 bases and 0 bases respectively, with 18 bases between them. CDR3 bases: TGTGCCAGCTCACCCCGGGACTCCCCACTACTAGCCAAAAACATTCAGTACTTC. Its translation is CASSPRDSPLLAKNIQYF.

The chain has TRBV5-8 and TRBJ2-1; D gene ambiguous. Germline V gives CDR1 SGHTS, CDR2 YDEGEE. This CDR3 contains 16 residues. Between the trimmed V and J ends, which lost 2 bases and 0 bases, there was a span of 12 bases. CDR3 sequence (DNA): TGTGCCAGCAGCTTCGGTGGGCCAGTCTCCTACAATGAGCAGTTCTTC. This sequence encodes CASSFGGPVSYNEQFF.

The CDR3 DNA reads as TGTGCCAGTAGTAAGGTCAGGACCCCGAATAGCAATCAGCCCCAGCATTTT. This gives the protein CASSKVRTPNSNQPQHF. This chain connects TRBV19 to TRBJ1-5; D is unclear. Germline CDR1 is LNHDA and CDR2 is SQIVND (reference sequence). V dropped 4 bases and J dropped 0 bases, with 16 bases sitting between them. This CDR3 spans 17 amino acids.

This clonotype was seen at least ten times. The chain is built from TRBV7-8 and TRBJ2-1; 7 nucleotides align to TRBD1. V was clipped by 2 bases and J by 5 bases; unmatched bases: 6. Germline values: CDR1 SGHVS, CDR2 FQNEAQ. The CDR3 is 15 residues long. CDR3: CASSLRDRVHNEQFF. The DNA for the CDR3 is TGTGCCAGCAGCTTACGAGACAGGGTCCACAATGAGCAGTTCTTC. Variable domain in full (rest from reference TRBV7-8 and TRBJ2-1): GAGVSQSPRYKVAKRGQDVALRCDPISGHVSLFWYQQALGQGPEFLTYFQNEAQLDKSGLPSDRFFAERPEGSVSTLKIQRTQQEDSAVYLCASSLRDRVHNEQFFGPGTRLTVL.

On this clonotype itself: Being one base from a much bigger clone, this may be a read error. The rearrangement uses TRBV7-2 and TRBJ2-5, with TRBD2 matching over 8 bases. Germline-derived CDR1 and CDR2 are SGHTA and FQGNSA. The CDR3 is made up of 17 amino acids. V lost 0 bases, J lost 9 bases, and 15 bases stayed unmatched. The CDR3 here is CASSLASFGGAGEPQYF. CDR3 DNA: TGTGCCAGCAGCTTAGCGTCTTTCGGGGGGGCCGGGGAGCCCCAGTACTTC.

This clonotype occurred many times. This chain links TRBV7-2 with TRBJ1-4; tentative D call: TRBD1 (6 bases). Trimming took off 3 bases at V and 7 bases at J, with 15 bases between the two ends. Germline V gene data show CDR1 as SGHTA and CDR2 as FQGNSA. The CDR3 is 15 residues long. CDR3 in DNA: TGTGCCAGCAGCTTTGTATTGGGGGCGAGTGAAAAACTGTTTTTT. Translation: CASSFVLGASEKLFF.

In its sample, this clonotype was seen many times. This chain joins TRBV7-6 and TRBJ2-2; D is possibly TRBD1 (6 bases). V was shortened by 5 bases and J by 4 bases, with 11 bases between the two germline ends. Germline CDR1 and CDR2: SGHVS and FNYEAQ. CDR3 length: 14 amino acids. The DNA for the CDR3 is TGTGCCAGCAGCCAACAGGGAAGCACCGGGGAGCTGTTTTTT. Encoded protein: CASSQQGSTGELFF.

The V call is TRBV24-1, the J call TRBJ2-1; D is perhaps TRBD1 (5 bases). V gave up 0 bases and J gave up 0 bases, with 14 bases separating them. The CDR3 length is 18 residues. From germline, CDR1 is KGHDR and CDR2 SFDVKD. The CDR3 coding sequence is TGTGCCACCAGTGATTTGCCGCAGGGAATAAGCTCCTACAATGAGCAGTTCTTC. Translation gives CATSDLPQGISSYNEQFF.

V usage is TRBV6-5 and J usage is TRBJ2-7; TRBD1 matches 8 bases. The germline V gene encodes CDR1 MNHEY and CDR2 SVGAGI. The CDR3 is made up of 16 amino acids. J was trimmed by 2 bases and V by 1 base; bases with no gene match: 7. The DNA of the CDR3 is TGTGCCAGCAGTTACTTGTGGCAGGGGGCCACCTACGAGCAGTACTTC. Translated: CASSYLWQGATYEQYF.

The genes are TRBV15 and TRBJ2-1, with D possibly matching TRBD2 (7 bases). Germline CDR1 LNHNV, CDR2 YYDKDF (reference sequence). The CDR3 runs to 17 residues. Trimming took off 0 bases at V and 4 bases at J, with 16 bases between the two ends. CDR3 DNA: TGTGCCACCAGCAGAGATCTCGGGGGGCCCACTTACAATGAGCAGTTCTTC. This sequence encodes CATSRDLGGPTYNEQFF.

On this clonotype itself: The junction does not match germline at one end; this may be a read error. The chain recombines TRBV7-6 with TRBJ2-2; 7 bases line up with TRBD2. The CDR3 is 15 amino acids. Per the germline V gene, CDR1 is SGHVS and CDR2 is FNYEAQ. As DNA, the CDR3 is TGTGCCAGAAGCTCCCGGGGGGACTACACCGGGGAGCTGTTTTTT. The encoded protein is CARSSRGDYTGELFF.

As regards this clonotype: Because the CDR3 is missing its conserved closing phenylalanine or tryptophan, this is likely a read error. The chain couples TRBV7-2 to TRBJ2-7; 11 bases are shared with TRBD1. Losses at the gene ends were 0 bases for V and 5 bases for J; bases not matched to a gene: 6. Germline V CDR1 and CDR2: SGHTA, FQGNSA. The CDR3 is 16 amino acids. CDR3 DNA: TGTGCCAGCAGCTTAGCGGGGACAGGGGGACCCCACGAGCAGTACTCC. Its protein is CASSLAGTGGPHEQYS.

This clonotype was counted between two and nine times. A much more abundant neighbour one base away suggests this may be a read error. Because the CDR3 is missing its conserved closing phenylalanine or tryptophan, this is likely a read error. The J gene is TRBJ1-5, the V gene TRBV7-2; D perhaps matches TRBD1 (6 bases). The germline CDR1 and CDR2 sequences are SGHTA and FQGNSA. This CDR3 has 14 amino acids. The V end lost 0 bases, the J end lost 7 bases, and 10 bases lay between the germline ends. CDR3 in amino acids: CASSLAQGGQPQHL. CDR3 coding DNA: TGTGCCAGCAGCTTAGCACAGGGAGGCCAGCCCCAGCATTTG.

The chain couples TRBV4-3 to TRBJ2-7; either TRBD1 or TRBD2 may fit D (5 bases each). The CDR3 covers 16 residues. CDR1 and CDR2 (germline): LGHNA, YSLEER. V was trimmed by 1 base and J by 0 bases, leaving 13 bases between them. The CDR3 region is CASSQVGDLSSYEQYF. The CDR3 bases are TGCGCCAGCAGCCAAGTGGGGGATCTGAGCTCCTACGAGCAGTACTTC.